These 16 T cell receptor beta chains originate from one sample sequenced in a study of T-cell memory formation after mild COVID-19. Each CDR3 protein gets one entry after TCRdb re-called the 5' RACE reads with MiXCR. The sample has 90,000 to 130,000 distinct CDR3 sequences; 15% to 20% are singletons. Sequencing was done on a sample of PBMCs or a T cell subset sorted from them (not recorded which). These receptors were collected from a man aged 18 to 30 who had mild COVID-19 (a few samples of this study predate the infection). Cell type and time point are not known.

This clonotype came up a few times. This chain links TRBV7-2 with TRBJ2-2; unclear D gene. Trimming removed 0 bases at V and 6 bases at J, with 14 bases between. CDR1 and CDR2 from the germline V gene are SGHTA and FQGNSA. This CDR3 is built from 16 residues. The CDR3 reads CASSLAEVPQAGELFF. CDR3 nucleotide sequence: TGTGCCAGCAGCTTAGCGGAAGTCCCTCAGGCCGGGGAGCTGTTTTTT.

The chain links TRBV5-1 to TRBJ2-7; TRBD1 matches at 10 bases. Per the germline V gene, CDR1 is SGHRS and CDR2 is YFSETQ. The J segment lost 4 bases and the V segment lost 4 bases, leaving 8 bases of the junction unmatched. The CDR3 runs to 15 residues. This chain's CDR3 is CASSVVGTGEYEQYF. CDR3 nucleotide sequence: TGCGCCAGCAGCGTGGTCGGGACAGGGGAGTACGAGCAGTACTTC.

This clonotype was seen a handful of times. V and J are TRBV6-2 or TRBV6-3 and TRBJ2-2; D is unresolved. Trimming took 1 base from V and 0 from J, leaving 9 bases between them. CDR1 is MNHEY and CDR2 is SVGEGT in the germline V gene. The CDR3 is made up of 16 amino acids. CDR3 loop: CASSYYSRPNTGELFF. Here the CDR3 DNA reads TGTGCCAGCAGTTACTATAGTCGCCCGAACACCGGGGAGCTGTTTTTT.

In nucleotides, the CDR3 is TGTGCCAGCAGCAAGGGGACTAGCGGGGGGTTCAATGAGCAGTTCTTC. It codes for CASSKGTSGGFNEQFF. The J gene is TRBJ2-1, the V gene TRBV5-5; TRBD2 agrees at 15 bases. CDR3 size: 16 residues. The germline V gene encodes CDR1 SGHKS and CDR2 YYEKEE (reference sequence). Trimming at V came to 4 bases and at J to 6 bases, leaving 5 bases not matched to a gene.

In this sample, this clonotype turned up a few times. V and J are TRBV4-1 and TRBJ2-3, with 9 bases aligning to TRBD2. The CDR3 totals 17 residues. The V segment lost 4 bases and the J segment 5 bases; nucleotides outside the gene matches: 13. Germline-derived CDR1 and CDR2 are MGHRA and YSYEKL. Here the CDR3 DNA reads TGCGCCAGCAGCCTAAGTCGGGGTAGCGGGGGCCAAGATACGCAGTATTTT. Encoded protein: CASSLSRGSGGQDTQYF.

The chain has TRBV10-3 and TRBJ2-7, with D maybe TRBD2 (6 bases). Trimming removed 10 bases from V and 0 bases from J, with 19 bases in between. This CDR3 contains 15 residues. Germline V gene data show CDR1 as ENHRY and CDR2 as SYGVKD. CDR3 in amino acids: CATRRGPSSSYEQYV. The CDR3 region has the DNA TGTGCCACCAGGAGGGGACCATCGAGCTCCTACGAGCAGTACGTC.

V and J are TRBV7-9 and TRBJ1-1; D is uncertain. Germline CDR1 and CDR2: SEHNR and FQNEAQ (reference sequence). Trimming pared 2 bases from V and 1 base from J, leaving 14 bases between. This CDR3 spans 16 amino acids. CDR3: CASSLSPANWNTEAFF. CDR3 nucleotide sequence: TGTGCCAGCAGCTTATCACCCGCGAACTGGAACACTGAAGCTTTCTTT.

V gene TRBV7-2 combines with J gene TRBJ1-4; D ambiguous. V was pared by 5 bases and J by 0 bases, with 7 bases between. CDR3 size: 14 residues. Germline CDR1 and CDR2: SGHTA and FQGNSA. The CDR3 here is CASSASATNEKLFF. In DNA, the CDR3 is TGTGCCAGCAGCGCGAGTGCAACTAATGAAAAACTGTTTTTT.

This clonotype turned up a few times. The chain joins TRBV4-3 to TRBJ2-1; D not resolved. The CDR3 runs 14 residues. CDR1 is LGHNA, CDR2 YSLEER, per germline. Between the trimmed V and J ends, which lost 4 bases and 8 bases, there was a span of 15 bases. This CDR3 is CASSPAVRTHEQFF. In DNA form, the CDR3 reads TGCGCCAGCAGCCCGGCGGTAAGGACGCATGAGCAGTTCTTC.

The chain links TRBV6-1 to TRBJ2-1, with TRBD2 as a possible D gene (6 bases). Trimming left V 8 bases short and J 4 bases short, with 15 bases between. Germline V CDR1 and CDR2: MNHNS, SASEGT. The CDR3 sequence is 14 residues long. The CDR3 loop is CASARAGLYNEQFF. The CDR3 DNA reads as TGTGCCAGCGCCCGGGCCGGACTATACAATGAGCAGTTCTTC.

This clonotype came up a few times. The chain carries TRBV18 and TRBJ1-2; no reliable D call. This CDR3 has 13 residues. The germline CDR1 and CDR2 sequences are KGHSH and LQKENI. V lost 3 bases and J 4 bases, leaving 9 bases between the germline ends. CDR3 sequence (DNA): TGTGCCAGCTCACCGGAATCAGCCTATGGCTACACCTTC. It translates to CASSPESAYGYTF.

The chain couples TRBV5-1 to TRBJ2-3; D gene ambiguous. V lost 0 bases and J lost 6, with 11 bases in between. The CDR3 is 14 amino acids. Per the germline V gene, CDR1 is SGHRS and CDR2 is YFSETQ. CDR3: CASSLAVNSDTQYF. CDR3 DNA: TGCGCCAGCAGCTTGGCCGTAAACTCCGATACGCAGTATTTT. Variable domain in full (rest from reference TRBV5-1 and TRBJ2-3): KAGVTQTPRYLIKTRGQQVTLSCSPISGHRSVSWYQQTPGQGLQFLFEYFSETQRNKGNFPGRFSGRQFSNSRSEMNVSTLELGDSALYLCASSLAVNSDTQYFGPGTRLTVL.

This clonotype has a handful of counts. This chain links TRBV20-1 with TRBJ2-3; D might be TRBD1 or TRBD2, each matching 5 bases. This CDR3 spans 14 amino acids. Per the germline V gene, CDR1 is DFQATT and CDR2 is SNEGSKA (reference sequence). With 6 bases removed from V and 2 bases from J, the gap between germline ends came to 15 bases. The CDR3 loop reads CSARSPGHTDTQYF. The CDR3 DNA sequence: TGCAGTGCCCGGTCACCGGGGCACACAGATACGCAGTATTTT.

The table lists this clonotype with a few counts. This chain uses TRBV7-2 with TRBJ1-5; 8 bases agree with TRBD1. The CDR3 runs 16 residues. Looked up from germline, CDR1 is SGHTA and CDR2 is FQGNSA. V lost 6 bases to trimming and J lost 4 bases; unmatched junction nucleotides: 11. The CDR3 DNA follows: TGTGCCAGCAGTCCCACTTCGACAGGGGTTAATCAGCCCCAGCATTTT. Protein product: CASSPTSTGVNQPQHF.

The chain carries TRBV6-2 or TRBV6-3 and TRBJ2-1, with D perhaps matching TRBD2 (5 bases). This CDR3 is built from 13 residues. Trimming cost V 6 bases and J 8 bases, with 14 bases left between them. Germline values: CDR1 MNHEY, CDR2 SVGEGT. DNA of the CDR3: TGTGCCAGCAGCCGGCGAGCGGCCCATGAGCAGTTCTTC. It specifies CASSRRAAHEQFF.

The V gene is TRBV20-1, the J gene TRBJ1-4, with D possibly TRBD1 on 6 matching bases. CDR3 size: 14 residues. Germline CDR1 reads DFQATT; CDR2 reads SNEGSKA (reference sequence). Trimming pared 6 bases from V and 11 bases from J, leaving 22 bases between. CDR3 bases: TGCAGTGCCCTACCGGGGGCGCGGACGCGGAAACTGTTTTTT. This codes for CSALPGARTRKLFF.